Listed here is a single TCR beta chain. These data originate in a study of human T cells and chemical hapten exposure. Blood, whole and unfractionated, served as the source for total RNA extraction. The CDR3 sequence is 15 residues long. Trimming took 5 bases from V and 1 from J, leaving 14 bases between them. Germline CDR1 and CDR2: SGHTA and FQGNSA. The library gave individual cDNA molecules unique molecular identifiers. TCRdb analysed the reads with MiXCR anew, one entry per CDR3 protein. This sample has about 120,000 distinct CDR3 sequences, with around 9% found just once. Input material: whole blood. This TCR was recovered from a human donor in good health. Some clones in this sample may be carry-over from other donors' samples. J is TRBJ2-5 and V is TRBV7-2, with D hard to call. The CDR3 coding sequence is TGTGCCAGCAGCCCTAATTTGTGGGGCCAAGAGACCCAGTACTTC. Translation: CASSPNLWGQETQYF.